These 14 T cell receptor beta chains came from one sample sequenced in a study of T cells in women clearing cervical HPV infection. Repertoires were generated with immunoSEQ multiplex PCR, while TCRdb's copy carries only in-frame clones and drops some. In all, the sample yields under 50,000 clones. Sequencing was carried out using blood buffy coat. These receptor sequences come from a woman between 18 and 70 years old with a cervical HPV16 infection that either progressed to CIN3+ or cleared (not recorded which).

Concerning this clone: Read data end 3 residues before the CDR3 end; the end is taken from the germline J gene. The V call is TRBV11-2, the J call TRBJ2-7; a weak D match, TRBD1 (5 bases). Germline V gene sequence: CDR1 SGHAT, CDR2 FQNNGV. CDR3 size: 14 residues. Trimming removed 5 bases from V and 2 bases from J, with 13 bases in between. The CDR3 is CASSLGAYTYEQYF. The DNA read from the CDR3 is TGTGCCAGCAGCCTAGGGGCATACACCTACGAG.

A note on this clone: The read terminates 3 residues ahead of where the CDR3 ends, so the germline J gene completes it. The chain uses TRBV7-2 and TRBJ2-7, with 10 bases aligning to TRBD2. With 1 base clipped from V and 6 bases from J, the junction kept 0 bases outside the gene matches. The CDR3 extends over 13 amino acids. Germline V CDR1 and CDR2: SGHTA, FQGNSA. The CDR3 DNA, read in part, is TGTGCCAGCAGCTTAGGACTAGCGGGCGAG. This translates into CASSLGLAGE. The CDR3 reads in full as CASSLGLAGEQYF.

Turning to this clone: The read is 3 residues too short to cover the CDR3 end, so that end is filled in from the germline J gene. This chain connects TRBV7-3 to TRBJ2-3; D remains unclear. Germline CDR1 is SGHTA and CDR2 is FQGTGA. This CDR3 contains 14 residues. The ends were cut back, 5 bases at V and 2 bases at J, with 11 bases in the middle. CDR3 sequence: CASSLQGLTDTQYF. Incomplete CDR3 DNA: TGTGCCAGCAGCCTCCAAGGGCTCACAGATACG. The entire variable domain, with the rest obtained from reference TRBV7-3 and TRBJ2-3, is as follows: GAGVSQTPSNKVTEKGKYVELRCDPISGHTALYWYRQSLGQGPEFLIYFQGTGAADDSGLPNDRFFAVRPEGSVSTLKIQRTERGDSAVYLCASSLQGLTDTQYFGPGTRLTVL.

About this clone itself: The read stops 3 residues short of the end of the CDR3; the missing end is completed from the germline J gene. This rearrangement joins TRBV24-1 to TRBJ2-2; 11 nucleotides agree with TRBD2. V shed 7 bases, J shed 3 bases, and the junction held 0 bases outside the gene matches. The CDR3 sequence is 14 residues long. Germline V gene data show CDR1 as KGHDR and CDR2 as SFDVKD. The CDR3 here is CATRTSGDTGELFF. The sequenced CDR3 bases are TGTGCCACCAGGACTAGCGGGGACACCGGGGAG.

With regard to this clone: Coverage ceases 3 residues before the CDR3 finishes, and the germline J gene fills in the end. This rearrangement joins TRBV2 to TRBJ2-4, with no clear D. The CDR3 loop spans 13 amino acids. Germline V gene lookup returns CDR1 SNHLY and CDR2 FYNNEI. Trimming shortened V by 2 bases and J by 5 bases, and 7 bases separated the two germline ends. Here the CDR3 reads CASSEKEQNIQYF. CDR3 DNA (partial): TGTGCCAGCAGTGAAAAAGAGCAAAACATT.

Details on this clone: The CDR3 is cut off 3 residues early in the read; its end comes from the germline J gene. V and J are TRBV6-1 and TRBJ1-2, with D hard to call. CDR3 length: 15 residues. Trimming removed 4 bases at V and 1 base at J, with 13 bases between. Per germline, CDR1 MNHNS and CDR2 SASEGT. The CDR3: CASSGGAPFNYGYTF. Incomplete CDR3 DNA: TGTGCCAGCAGTGGCGGTGCACCCTTTAACTATGGC.

With regard to this clone: The read is 3 residues too short to cover the CDR3 end, so that end is filled in from the germline J gene. The V gene is TRBV2, the J gene TRBJ2-2; D might be TRBD2 (7 bases). This CDR3 spans 14 amino acids. CDR1 and CDR2 (germline): SNHLY, FYNNEI. The CDR3 sequence is CASSVTGTNSPLFF. Incomplete CDR3 DNA: TGTGCCAGCAGTGTCACAGGGACTAATTCACCG.

Turning to this clone: The CDR3 extends 3 residues past the end of the read, so its final part is completed from the germline J gene. The chain recombines TRBV7-2 with TRBJ2-1, with 9 bases aligning to TRBD1. Trimming cost V 2 bases and J 6 bases; bases outside gene matches: 2. Per germline, CDR1 SGHTA and CDR2 FQGNSA. The CDR3 contains 14 residues. CDR3 region: CASSLRQGGNEQFF. The sequenced CDR3 bases are TGTGCCAGCAGCTTACGACAGGGGGGCAATGAG.

The CDR3 sequence is CSARQGFSGNTIYF. The sequenced CDR3 bases are TGCAGTGCTAGGCAGGGTTTCTCTGGAAACACC. The chain has TRBV20-1 and TRBJ1-3; D possibly corresponds to TRBD1 (5 bases). Read sequence stops 3 residues before the CDR3 end, and the germline J gene provides the missing end. This CDR3 comprises 14 residues. Trimming pared 3 bases from V and 0 bases from J, leaving 9 bases between. CDR1 and CDR2 from the germline V gene are DFQATT and SNEGSKA (reference sequence).

Points on this clone: The read finishes 3 residues shy of the CDR3 end, and the germline J gene is used to complete it. The chain is built from TRBV5-6 and TRBJ2-1; TRBD2 aligns across 9 bases. This CDR3 is 15 amino acids long. V lost 0 bases to trimming and J lost 3 bases; unmatched junction nucleotides: 1. In germline, CDR1 is SGHDT, CDR2 YYEEEE. CDR3 amino acids: CASSLGTSDYNEQFF. CDR3 DNA, as far as it was read: TGTGCCAGCAGCTTGGGGACTAGCGACTACAATGAG.

As concerns this clone: Read data end 3 residues before the CDR3 end; the end is taken from the germline J gene. The chain links TRBV30 to TRBJ1-2; D gene uncertain. Looked up from germline, CDR1 is GTSNPN and CDR2 is SVGIG (reference sequence). The CDR3 has 15 amino acids. The CDR3 sequence: CAWSGAGGRVDDYTF. CDR3 DNA (partial): TGTGCCTGGAGTGGAGCGGGAGGAAGAGTCGACGAC.

To note about this clone: The read falls 3 residues short of the CDR3 end, and the missing part is taken from the germline J gene. The chain joins TRBV18 to TRBJ1-2, with TRBD1 matching over 9 bases. CDR1 is KGHSH and CDR2 is LQKENI in the germline V gene. The CDR3 covers 14 residues. The CDR3 DNA, read in part, is TGTGCCAGCTCACCACGGACAGGGGAAGATACC. This encodes CASSPRTGEDT. The whole CDR3 protein is CASSPRTGEDTYTF.

Worth noting for this clone: The read ends 3 residues early relative to the CDR3; the germline J gene fills the gap. The V and J genes are TRBV19 and TRBJ2-1, with a possible D match to TRBD2 (6 bases). The V gene's germline CDR1 is LNHDA and CDR2 SQIVND (reference sequence). The CDR3 runs to 17 residues. Between the trimmed V and J ends, which lost 3 bases and 3 bases, there was a span of 18 bases. The CDR3 loop is CASSMAGGGFDYNEQFF. The sequenced CDR3 bases are TGTGCCAGTAGTATGGCGGGTGGAGGGTTTGACTACAATGAG.

A word on this clone: The read finishes 3 residues shy of the CDR3 end, and the germline J gene is used to complete it. The chain uses TRBV5-1 and TRBJ1-1, with TRBD1 as a possible D gene (5 bases). V dropped 1 base and J dropped 6 bases, with 22 bases sitting between them. This CDR3 region has 17 residues. Germline CDR1 reads SGHRS; CDR2 reads YFSETQ. The sequenced part of the CDR3 DNA is TGCGCCAGCAGCTTGTCCATATATCCCTCAAGGGGAGCTGAA. This gives the protein CASSLSIYPSRGAE. The whole CDR3 region reads CASSLSIYPSRGAEAFF.